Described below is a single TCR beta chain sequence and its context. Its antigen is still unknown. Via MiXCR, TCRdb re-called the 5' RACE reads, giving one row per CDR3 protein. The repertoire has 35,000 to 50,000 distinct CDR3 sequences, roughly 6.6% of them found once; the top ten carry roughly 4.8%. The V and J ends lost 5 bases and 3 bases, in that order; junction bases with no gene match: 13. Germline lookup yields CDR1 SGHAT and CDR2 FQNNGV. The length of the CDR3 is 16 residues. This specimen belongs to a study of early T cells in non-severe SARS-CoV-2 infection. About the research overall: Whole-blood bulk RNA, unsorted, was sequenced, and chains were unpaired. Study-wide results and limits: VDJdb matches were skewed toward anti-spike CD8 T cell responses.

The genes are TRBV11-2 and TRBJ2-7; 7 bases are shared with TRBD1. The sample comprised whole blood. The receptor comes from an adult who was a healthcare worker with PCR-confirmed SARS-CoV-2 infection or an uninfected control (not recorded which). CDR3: CASSPTNRQGVYEQYF. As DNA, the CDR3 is TGTGCCAGCAGCCCCACCAACAGACAGGGAGTCTACGAGCAGTACTTC.